The present T cell receptor (beta chain) was sequenced within a study of lymphopenia after photon versus proton radiotherapy. The CDR3 extends over 19 amino acids. The germline V gene has CDR1 SGHNT and CDR2 YYREEE (reference sequence). Losses at the gene ends were 3 bases for V and 4 bases for J; bases not matched to a gene: 19. In this sample, this clone turned up once. Only in-frame clones appear in the TCRdb table, and some are missing; sequencing was by immunoSEQ multiplex PCR. The repertoire consists of approximately 170,000 clones, with roughly nine tenths occurring once and the leading ten covering approximately 4.6%.

The chain recombines TRBV5-4 with TRBJ2-7; TRBD2 matches 10 bases. The clonotype comes from a man aged 50 to 60 with gastric cancer. Sample: peripheral blood, taken from a patient treated with photon-based radiotherapy. Written as DNA, the CDR3 is TGTGCCAGCAGCTCACTACTCGTTACTAGGCTAGCGGGAGTGTACGAGCAGTACTTC. Translated, it gives CASSSLLVTRLAGVYEQYF.